These 32 T cell receptor beta chains share one sample of origin, sequenced in a study of T cells in Graves' hyperthyroidism and ophthalmopathy. TCR beta CDR3 region amplification was performed from RNA transcripts. TCR CDR3 underwent first-round RT-PCR with the HTBI primer set. One entry per CDR3 protein, called by TCRdb with MiXCR from the multiplex PCR reads. The repertoire includes 300,000 to 450,000 distinct CDR3 sequences, roughly 15% of them detected once, and roughly 21% sits in the top ten. The sample comprised blood. The receptors shown here come from a woman aged 30 to 39 with Graves' ophthalmopathy.

This clonotype was seen a handful of times. This sequence joins TRBV19 and TRBJ2-3; D tentatively reads TRBD1 or TRBD2 (5 bases each). V was clipped by 3 bases and J by 2 bases, with 15 bases between them. This CDR3 is 16 amino acids long. The germline V gene has CDR1 LNHDA and CDR2 SQIVND (reference sequence). This CDR3 is CASSIGGQGFTDTQYF. CDR3 coding DNA: TGTGCCAGTAGTATTGGCGGGCAGGGATTCACAGATACGCAGTATTTT.

This clonotype was detected ten times or more. The CDR3 bases are TGTGCCAGCAGGTCGGACGGAATTTACAATGAGCAGTTCTTC. Encoded protein: CASRSDGIYNEQFF. The J gene is TRBJ2-1, the V gene TRBV28, with D uncertain. CDR1 is MDHEN, CDR2 SYDVKM, per germline. The V end lost 6 bases, the J end lost 4 bases, and 13 bases lay between the germline ends. This CDR3 contains 14 residues.

Of note for this clonotype: This clone may be a read error of a much larger clone one base away. V gene TRBV19 combines with J gene TRBJ1-1; TRBD1 agrees at 7 bases. With V trimmed by 9 bases and J by 1 base, 8 bases remained unmatched. In germline, CDR1 is LNHDA, CDR2 SQIVND (reference sequence). CDR3 length: 14 amino acids. CDR3 sequence: CASAVGQTNTEAFF. CDR3 DNA sequence: TGTGCCAGCGCAGTGGGACAGACGAACACTGAAGCTTTCTTT.

This clonotype was found many times. CDR3 sequence: CASSPPDLREKLFF. The CDR3 DNA is TGTGCCAGCTCACCACCGGACCTACGAGAAAAACTGTTTTTT. The chain is built from TRBV18 and TRBJ1-4; D gene unclear. Germline values: CDR1 KGHSH, CDR2 LQKENI. There are 14 residues in the CDR3. The V gene lost 0 bases and the J gene lost 8 bases, with 10 bases spanning the gap.

The DNA of the CDR3 is TGCAGTGCTAGAAACCCTCTGGACAGGCGGAACTATGGCTACACCTTC. Translated: CSARNPLDRRNYGYTF. This chain uses TRBV20-1 with TRBJ1-2; TRBD1 matches at 7 bases. The junction had 11 bases not matched to a gene; V was cut back by 2 bases and J by 2 bases. CDR1 DFQATT and CDR2 SNEGSKA come from the germline V gene (reference sequence). The CDR3 contains 16 residues.

This clonotype was recorded at least ten times. The J gene is TRBJ2-3, the V gene TRBV25-1, with 12 nucleotides matching TRBD2. The germline V gene encodes CDR1 MGHDK and CDR2 SYGVNS. The trim removed 4 bases at V and 2 bases at J, leaving 4 bases unmatched. There are 16 residues in the CDR3. In DNA, the CDR3 is TGTGCCAGCAGTGGAAGACTAGCGGGGGTCACAGATACGCAGTATTTT. Translation gives CASSGRLAGVTDTQYF.

This clonotype was detected ten times or more. The chain recombines TRBV27 with TRBJ1-1; 8 bases fit TRBD1. V lost 8 bases, J lost 4 bases, and 6 bases stayed unmatched. The CDR3 loop spans 13 amino acids. Per the germline V gene, CDR1 is MNHEY and CDR2 is SMNVEV (reference sequence). The CDR3 sequence is CASAGGLGTEAFF. The CDR3 DNA reads TGTGCCAGCGCAGGGGGCCTGGGCACTGAAGCTTTCTTT.

This clonotype has at least ten counts. The rearrangement uses TRBV6-1 and TRBJ2-4, with a tentative D call TRBD2 (5 bases). Germline V CDR1 and CDR2: MNHNS, SASEGT. The CDR3 covers 13 residues. The germline V and J ends were trimmed by 6 bases and 8 bases, with 14 bases remaining between them. CDR3 sequence: CASSLDGEDIQYF. The DNA of the CDR3 is TGTGCCAGCAGCCTGGACGGGGAAGACATTCAGTACTTC.

Remarks on this clonotype: A read error is possible here, since a much larger clone lies one base away. The chain has TRBV27 and TRBJ1-5; possibly TRBD1 for D (6 bases). The germline V gene encodes CDR1 MNHEY and CDR2 SMNVEV (reference sequence). This CDR3 contains 16 residues. The ends were cut back, 5 bases at V and 3 bases at J, with 17 bases in the middle. CDR3 region: CASSDRTTGYNQPQHF. The CDR3 region has the DNA TGTGCCAGCAGTGACCGGACGACAGGCTACAATCAGCCCCAGCATTTT.

Comments on this clonotype: One end of the junction is discordant with germline, which a read error may explain. V usage is TRBV25-1 and J usage is TRBJ2-5, with TRBD2 identical over 8 bases. CDR1 and CDR2 from the germline V gene are MGHDK and SYGVNS. The CDR3 covers 15 residues. CDR3: CASSLFGGDSESQYF. For the CDR3, the DNA is TGTGCCAGCAGTTTATTCGGGGGGGACTCGGAGAGCCAGTACTTC.

This clonotype has at least ten counts. This chain connects TRBV7-2 to TRBJ1-5; possible D gene TRBD1, 5 bases. The CDR3 length is 16 residues. Germline CDR1 and CDR2: SGHTA and FQGNSA. Trimming stripped 1 base from V and 3 bases from J, with 13 bases between. The CDR3 DNA reads TGTGCCAGCAGCTTAGGCACCAGGGCCTCCAATCAGCCCCAGCATTTT. It encodes CASSLGTRASNQPQHF.

This clonotype was counted many times. The chain joins TRBV27 to TRBJ1-5, with D tentatively TRBD1 (6 bases). This CDR3 comprises 14 residues. Germline lookup yields CDR1 MNHEY and CDR2 SMNVEV (reference sequence). V was pared by 7 bases and J by 3 bases, with 13 bases between. Here the CDR3 reads CASKRAGDNQPQHF. In nucleotides, the CDR3 is TGTGCCAGCAAGCGGGCAGGGGACAATCAGCCCCAGCATTTT.

This clonotype was picked up many times. The chain recombines TRBV30 with TRBJ1-5; D remains ambiguous. Germline CDR1 is GTSNPN and CDR2 is SVGIG (reference sequence). This CDR3 is 13 amino acids long. The ends were cut back, 0 bases at V and 5 bases at J, with 8 bases in the middle. CDR3 sequence: CAWSVGVDQPQHF. CDR3 DNA sequence: TGTGCCTGGAGTGTAGGTGTTGATCAGCCCCAGCATTTT.

This clonotype was recorded a few times. The chain links TRBV24-1 to TRBJ2-3; unclear D gene. Between the trimmed V and J ends, which lost 2 bases and 1 base, there was a span of 9 bases. The CDR3 runs 15 residues. Germline-derived CDR1 and CDR2 are KGHDR and SFDVKD. The CDR3 spells CATSDSRGGTDTQYF. CDR3 in DNA: TGTGCCACCAGTGATTCCCGTGGAGGCACAGATACGCAGTATTTT.

Only one count was recorded for this clonotype. The chain is built from TRBV28 and TRBJ2-5; D is undetermined. Germline CDR1 MDHEN, CDR2 SYDVKM. CDR3 size: 14 residues. Trimming left V 6 bases short and J 5 bases short, with 16 bases between. The CDR3: CASSRYPTAETQYF. The CDR3 DNA follows: TGTGCCAGCAGCCGTTACCCGACCGCGGAGACCCAGTACTTC.

This clonotype has more than one count but fewer than ten. This sequence joins TRBV11-2 and TRBJ2-7; no reliable D call. CDR3 length: 16 amino acids. Germline V gene lookup returns CDR1 SGHAT and CDR2 FQNNGV. The V end lost 4 bases, the J end lost 4 bases, and 20 bases lay between the germline ends. CDR3 sequence: CASSSFWLVEQYEQYF. DNA of the CDR3: TGTGCCAGCAGCTCTTTTTGGCTGGTGGAGCAGTACGAGCAGTACTTC. Full variable domain (outside the CDR3, taken from reference TRBV11-2 and TRBJ2-7): EAGVAQSPRYKIIEKRQSVAFWCNPISGHATLYWYQQILGQGPKLLIQFQNNGVVDDSQLPKDRFSAERLKGVDSTLKIQPAKLEDSAVYLCASSSFWLVEQYEQYFGPGTRLTVT.

This clonotype was counted many times. This rearrangement joins TRBV30 to TRBJ1-2; D unclear. This CDR3 contains 10 residues. Germline CDR1 GTSNPN, CDR2 SVGIG (reference sequence). V lost 3 bases to trimming and J lost 2 bases, with 1 base between them. The DNA for the CDR3 is TGTGCCTGGAGAAACTATGGCTACACCTTC. It specifies CAWRNYGYTF.

The gene calls are TRBV19 and TRBJ1-1; D ambiguous. The CDR3 is 14 residues long. Germline V gene data show CDR1 as LNHDA and CDR2 as SQIVND (reference sequence). Trimming pared 5 bases from V and 3 bases from J, leaving 13 bases between. The CDR3 here is CASSYDSPDTEAFF. CDR3 nucleotide sequence: TGTGCCAGTAGTTACGACTCTCCGGACACTGAAGCTTTCTTT. The entire variable domain, with the rest obtained from reference TRBV19 and TRBJ1-1, is as follows: DGGITQSPKYLFRKEGQNVTLSCEQNLNHDAMYWYRQDPGQGLRLIYYSQIVNDFQKGDIAEGYSVSREKKESFPLTVTSAQKNPTAFYLCASSYDSPDTEAFFGQGTRLTVV.

This clonotype has only a few counts. V gene TRBV10-2 combines with J gene TRBJ1-5; D gene unclear. This CDR3 region has 13 residues. Trimming took 6 bases from V and 6 from J, leaving 12 bases between them. CDR1 is WSHSY, CDR2 SAAADI, per germline. CDR3 sequence reads: CASSASLGQPQHF. CDR3 bases: TGCGCCAGCAGCGCCTCATTGGGTCAGCCCCAGCATTTT.

This clonotype came up many times. V gene TRBV19 combines with J gene TRBJ2-7; 10 positions match TRBD1. CDR1 LNHDA and CDR2 SQIVND come from the germline V gene (reference sequence). V was pared by 5 bases and J by 4 bases, with 8 bases of the junction left unmatched. The CDR3 length is 15 residues. The CDR3 sequence: CASSSSTGGGYEQYF. CDR3 nucleotides: TGTGCCAGTAGTTCTTCGACAGGGGGCGGGTACGAGCAGTACTTC.

The table lists this clonotype with many counts. This rearrangement joins TRBV6-1 to TRBJ1-2; the match to TRBD1 covers 7 bases. This CDR3 has 15 amino acids. J was trimmed by 0 bases and V by 6 bases; bases with no gene match: 7. Germline V gives CDR1 MNHNS, CDR2 SASEGT. DNA for the CDR3: TGTGCCAGCAGCGGGAACAGGGGACCTAACTATGGCTACACCTTC. Its translation is CASSGNRGPNYGYTF.

This clonotype was counted at least ten times. V is TRBV2 and J is TRBJ2-3; tentative D call: TRBD2 (5 bases). From germline, CDR1 is SNHLY and CDR2 FYNNEI. Trimming took off 9 bases at V and 7 bases at J, with 11 bases between the two ends. This CDR3 region has 11 residues. This CDR3 is CASSVGYTQYF. CDR3 DNA sequence: TGTGCCAGTAGCGTTGGGTATACGCAGTATTTT. The full variable domain, completed using reference TRBV2 and TRBJ2-3, is EPEVTQTPSHQVTQMGQEVILRCVPISNHLYFYWYRQILGQKVEFLVSFYNNEISEKSEIFDDQFSVERPDGSNFTLKIRSTKLEDSAMYFCASSVGYTQYFGPGTRLTVL.

This clonotype was picked up one time. The CDR3 here is CASRPGTGGTDTQYF. As DNA, the CDR3 is TGTGCCAGCAGGCCAGGGACAGGGGGCACAGATACGCAGTATTTT. The chain combines TRBV6-2 or TRBV6-3 with TRBJ2-3, with 10 bases that match TRBD1. The CDR3 consists of 15 residues. Trimming at V came to 6 bases and at J to 1 base, leaving 4 bases not matched to a gene. Germline CDR1 is MNHEY and CDR2 is SVGEGT.

This clonotype was recorded many times. The rearrangement uses TRBV6-1 and TRBJ2-2; unclear D gene. Germline-derived CDR1 and CDR2 are MNHNS and SASEGT. The germline V and J ends were trimmed by 5 bases and 3 bases, with 10 bases remaining between them. This CDR3 contains 14 residues. This CDR3 is CASSSGVDTGELFF. The CDR3 coding sequence is TGTGCCAGCAGTTCTGGGGTAGACACCGGGGAGCTGTTTTTT.

This rearrangement joins TRBV5-1 to TRBJ1-1; 9 nucleotides match TRBD1. The V gene's germline CDR1 is SGHRS and CDR2 YFSETQ. This CDR3 has 14 residues. The V and J ends lost 5 bases and 6 bases, in that order; junction bases with no gene match: 8. In DNA form, the CDR3 reads TGCGCCAGCAGTAAAGAACAGGGGGCTTCTGAAGCTTTCTTT. It translates to CASSKEQGASEAFF.

This clonotype has a handful of counts. The chain couples TRBV19 to TRBJ1-2; D unclear. V lost 10 bases and J 3 bases, leaving 12 bases between the germline ends. Germline V gene data show CDR1 as LNHDA and CDR2 as SQIVND (reference sequence). The CDR3 covers 12 residues. The CDR3 sequence: CATYGPDYGYTF. The CDR3 region has the DNA TGTGCCACCTACGGCCCGGACTATGGCTACACCTTC.

There are many counts of this clonotype. V is TRBV7-9 and J is TRBJ1-5; 7 bases match TRBD1. With 8 bases clipped from V and 3 bases from J, the junction kept 7 bases outside the gene matches. From germline, CDR1 is SEHNR and CDR2 FQNEAQ (reference sequence). The CDR3 sequence is 14 residues long. CDR3 DNA: TGTGCCAGCTGCTCAGGGGGTTCCAATCAGCCCCAGCATTTT. This translates into CASCSGGSNQPQHF.

The chain uses TRBV6-1 and TRBJ1-2, with D tentatively TRBD1 (6 bases). The V gene lost 5 bases and the J gene lost 10 bases, with 20 bases spanning the gap. Germline V gene sequence: CDR1 MNHNS, CDR2 SASEGT. The CDR3 runs to 14 residues. CDR3 sequence: CASSPLGGFGDYTF. In DNA, the CDR3 is TGTGCCAGCAGTCCCCTCGGGGGCTTCGGTGACTACACCTTC.

This clonotype was recorded at least ten times. The chain is built from TRBV28 and TRBJ1-5; D may be TRBD1 (6 bases). The CDR3 is 15 residues long. Germline V gives CDR1 MDHEN, CDR2 SYDVKM. Trimming took off 3 bases at V and 7 bases at J, with 16 bases between the two ends. CDR3 protein: CASSFEGGPGQPQHF. The CDR3 nucleotides read TGTGCCAGCAGTTTCGAGGGGGGGCCGGGGCAGCCCCAGCATTTT.

This clonotype was seen a few times. V usage is TRBV5-1 and J usage is TRBJ1-4; D may be TRBD1 (5 bases). V was shortened by 3 bases and J by 5 bases, with 11 bases between the two germline ends. The germline V gene encodes CDR1 SGHRS and CDR2 YFSETQ. The CDR3 loop spans 14 amino acids. The CDR3 sequence is CASSSGTENEKLFF. The CDR3 nucleotides read TGCGCCAGCAGCTCTGGGACTGAAAATGAAAAACTGTTTTTT.

In this sample, this clonotype turned up many times. The gene calls are TRBV12-3 or TRBV12-4 and TRBJ1-5; no reliable D call. The CDR3 has 15 residues. V dropped 1 base and J dropped 1 base, with 8 bases sitting between them. The CDR3 DNA is TGTGCCAGCAGTTTAGAGGGAAGGAGCAATCAGCCCCAGCATTTT. Amino acids: CASSLEGRSNQPQHF.

The chain employs TRBV4-2 and TRBJ1-2; D is uncertain. V was pared by 2 bases and J by 5 bases, with 12 bases between. Germline V gives CDR1 LGHNA, CDR2 YNFKEQ. The CDR3 has 14 amino acids. CDR3 nucleotides: TGTGCCAGCAGCCAAAACACCCGGGTATATGGCTACACCTTC. This encodes CASSQNTRVYGYTF.